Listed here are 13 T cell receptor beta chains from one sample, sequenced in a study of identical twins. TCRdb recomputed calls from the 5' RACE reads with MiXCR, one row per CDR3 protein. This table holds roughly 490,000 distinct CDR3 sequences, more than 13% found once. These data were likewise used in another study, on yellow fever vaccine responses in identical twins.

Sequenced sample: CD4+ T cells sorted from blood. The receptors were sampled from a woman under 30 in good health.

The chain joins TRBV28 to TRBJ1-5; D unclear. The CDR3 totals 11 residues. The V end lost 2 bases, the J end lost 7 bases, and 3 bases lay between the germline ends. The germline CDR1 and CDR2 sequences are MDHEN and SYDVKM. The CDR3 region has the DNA TGTGCCAGCAGTTTAGAACAGCCCCAGCATTTT. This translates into CASSLEQPQHF.

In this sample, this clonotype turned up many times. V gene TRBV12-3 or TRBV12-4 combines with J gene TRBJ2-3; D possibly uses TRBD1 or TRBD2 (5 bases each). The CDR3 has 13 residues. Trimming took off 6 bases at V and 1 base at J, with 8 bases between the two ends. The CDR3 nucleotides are TGTGCCAGCAGCAGGGACGGCACAGATACGCAGTATTTT. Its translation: CASSRDGTDTQYF.

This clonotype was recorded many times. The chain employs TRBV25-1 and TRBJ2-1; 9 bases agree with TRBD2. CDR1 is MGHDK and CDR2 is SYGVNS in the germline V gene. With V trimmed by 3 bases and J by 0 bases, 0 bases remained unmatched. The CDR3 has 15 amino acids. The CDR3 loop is CASSDSGSSYNEQFF. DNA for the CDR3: TGTGCCAGCAGTGATAGCGGGAGCTCCTACAATGAGCAGTTCTTC. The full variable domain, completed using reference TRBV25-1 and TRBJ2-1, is EADIYQTPRYLVIGTGKKITLECSQTMGHDKMYWYQQDPGMELHLIHYSYGVNSTEKGDLSSESTVSRIRTEHFPLTLESARPSHTSQYLCASSDSGSSYNEQFFGPGTRLTVL.

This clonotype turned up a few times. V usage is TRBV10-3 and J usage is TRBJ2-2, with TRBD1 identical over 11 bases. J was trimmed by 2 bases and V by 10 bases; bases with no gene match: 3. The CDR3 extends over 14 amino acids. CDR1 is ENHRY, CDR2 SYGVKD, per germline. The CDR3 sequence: CATGQGANTGELFF. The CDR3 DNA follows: TGTGCCACCGGACAGGGGGCAAACACCGGGGAGCTGTTTTTT.

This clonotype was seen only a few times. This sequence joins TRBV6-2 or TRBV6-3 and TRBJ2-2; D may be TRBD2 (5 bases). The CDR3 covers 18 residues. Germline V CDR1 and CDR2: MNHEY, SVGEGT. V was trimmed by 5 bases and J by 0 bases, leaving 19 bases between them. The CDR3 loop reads CASSDLAVGPANTGELFF. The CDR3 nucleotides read TGTGCCAGCAGTGACCTAGCAGTCGGACCAGCGAACACCGGGGAGCTGTTTTTT.

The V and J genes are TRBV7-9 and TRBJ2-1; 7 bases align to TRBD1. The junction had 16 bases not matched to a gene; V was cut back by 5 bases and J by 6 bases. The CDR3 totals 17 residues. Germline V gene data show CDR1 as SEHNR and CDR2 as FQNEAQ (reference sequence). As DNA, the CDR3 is TGTGCCAGCAGCCTAACGAGTACAGGGGAGAGGGTCAATGAGCAGTTCTTC. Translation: CASSLTSTGERVNEQFF.

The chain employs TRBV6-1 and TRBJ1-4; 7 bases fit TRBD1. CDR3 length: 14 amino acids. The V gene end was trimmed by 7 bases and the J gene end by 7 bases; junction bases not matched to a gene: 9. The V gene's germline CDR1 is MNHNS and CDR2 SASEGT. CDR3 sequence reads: CASKGGRGTEKLFF. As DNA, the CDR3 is TGTGCCAGCAAAGGGGGCAGGGGGACTGAAAAACTGTTTTTT.

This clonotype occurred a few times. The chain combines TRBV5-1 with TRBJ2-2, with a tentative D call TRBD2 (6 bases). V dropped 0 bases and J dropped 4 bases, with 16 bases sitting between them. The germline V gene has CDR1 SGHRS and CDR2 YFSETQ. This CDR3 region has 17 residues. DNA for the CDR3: TGCGCCAGCAGCTTGGAACCGGGACTCCAACCCACCGGGGAGCTGTTTTTT. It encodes CASSLEPGLQPTGELFF.

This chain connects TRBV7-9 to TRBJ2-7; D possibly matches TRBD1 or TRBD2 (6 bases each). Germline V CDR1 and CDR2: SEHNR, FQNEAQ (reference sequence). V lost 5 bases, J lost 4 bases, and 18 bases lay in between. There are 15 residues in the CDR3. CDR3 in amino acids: CASSSGGTSTYEQYF. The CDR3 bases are TGTGCCAGCAGCAGCGGCGGGACATCCACTTACGAGCAGTACTTC.

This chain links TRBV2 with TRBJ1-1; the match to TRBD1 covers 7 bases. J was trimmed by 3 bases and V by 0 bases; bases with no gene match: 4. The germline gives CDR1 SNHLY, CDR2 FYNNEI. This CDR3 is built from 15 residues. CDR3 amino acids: CASSEAGGGYTEAFF. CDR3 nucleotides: TGTGCCAGCAGTGAAGCAGGAGGGGGCTACACTGAAGCTTTCTTT. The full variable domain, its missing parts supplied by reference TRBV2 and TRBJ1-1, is EPEVTQTPSHQVTQMGQEVILRCVPISNHLYFYWYRQILGQKVEFLVSFYNNEISEKSEIFDDQFSVERPDGSNFTLKIRSTKLEDSAMYFCASSEAGGGYTEAFFGQGTRLTVV.

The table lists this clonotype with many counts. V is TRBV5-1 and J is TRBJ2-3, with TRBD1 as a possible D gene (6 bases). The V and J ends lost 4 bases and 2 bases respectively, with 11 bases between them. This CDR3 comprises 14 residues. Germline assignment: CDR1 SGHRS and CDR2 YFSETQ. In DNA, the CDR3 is TGCGCCAGCAGCACAGGACAGAACACAGATACGCAGTATTTT. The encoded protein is CASSTGQNTDTQYF.

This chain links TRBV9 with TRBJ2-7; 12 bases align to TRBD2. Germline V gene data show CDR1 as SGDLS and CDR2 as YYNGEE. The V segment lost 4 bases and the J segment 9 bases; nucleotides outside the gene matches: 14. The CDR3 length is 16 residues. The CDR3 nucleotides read TGTGCCAGCAGCCCCGGACTAGCGGGGTTATCTACGGTGCAGTACTTC. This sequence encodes CASSPGLAGLSTVQYF.

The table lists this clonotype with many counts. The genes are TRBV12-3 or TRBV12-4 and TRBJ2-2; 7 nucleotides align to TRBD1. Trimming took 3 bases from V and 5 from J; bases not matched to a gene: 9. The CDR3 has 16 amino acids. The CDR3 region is CASSFFRAGGTGELFF. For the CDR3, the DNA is TGTGCCAGCAGTTTTTTTCGGGCAGGGGGAACCGGGGAGCTGTTTTTT.